These 7 T cell receptor beta chains originate from one sample sequenced in a study of blood T cell repertoires in COVID-19. Assay: immunoSEQ multiplex PCR; the TCRdb copy retains only in-frame clones and omits some. The table has hundreds of thousands of clones, around 86% seen once. Sequencing input: PBMCs or T cells enriched from blood (not recorded which). These receptors originate from a man aged 55 to 69 who had recovered from COVID-19.

This sequence joins TRBV19 and TRBJ2-3; D ambiguous. Germline lookup yields CDR1 LNHDA and CDR2 SQIVND (reference sequence). Trimming took off 1 base at V and 2 bases at J, with 7 bases between the two ends. CDR3 length equals 14 residues. The CDR3 region is CASSIGAPTDTQYF. Here the CDR3 DNA reads TGTGCCAGTAGTATAGGGGCCCCCACAGATACGCAGTATTTT.

This clone was counted a few times. The chain joins TRBV28 to TRBJ1-4; TRBD1 might be the D (6 bases). The germline gives CDR1 MDHEN, CDR2 SYDVKM. The CDR3 spans 15 residues. V lost 7 bases and J 5 bases, leaving 17 bases between the germline ends. The CDR3 reads CASTSIGRGNEKLFF. The CDR3 nucleotides read TGTGCCAGCACCTCTATCGGGAGGGGGAATGAAAAACTGTTTTTT.

The chain employs TRBV5-1 and TRBJ1-1, with 8 bases identical to TRBD1. The CDR3 contains 14 residues. Trimming at V came to 7 bases and at J to 0 bases, leaving 5 bases not matched to a gene. Germline values: CDR1 SGHRS, CDR2 YFSETQ. The CDR3 sequence is CASRGQGLNTEAFF. CDR3 DNA: TGCGCCAGCCGAGGACAGGGTTTGAACACTGAAGCTTTCTTT.

The CDR3 loop is CASSLTGVQKAGANVLTF. CDR3 coding DNA: TGCGCCAGCAGCTTGACAGGGGTCCAAAAAGCTGGGGCCAACGTCCTGACTTTC. This rearrangement joins TRBV5-1 to TRBJ2-6; 7 bases are a match to TRBD1. With V trimmed by 1 base and J by 2 bases, 9 bases remained unmatched. In germline, CDR1 is SGHRS, CDR2 YFSETQ. The CDR3 contains 18 residues.

The genes are TRBV7-9 and TRBJ2-2, with TRBD2 identical over 9 bases. Losses at the gene ends were 0 bases for V and 4 bases for J; bases not matched to a gene: 6. There are 17 residues in the CDR3. Germline CDR1 is SEHNR and CDR2 is FQNEAQ (reference sequence). CDR3 sequence (DNA): TGTGCCAGCAGCTTAGCGGGACTAGCCGCTACCACCGGGGAGCTGTTTTTT. It yields the protein CASSLAGLAATTGELFF.

This clone has only one observation. The chain joins TRBV27 to TRBJ2-5; 11 bases are a match to TRBD2. Germline-derived CDR1 and CDR2 are MNHEY and SMNVEV (reference sequence). The CDR3 contains 16 residues. Trimming cost V 3 bases and J 4 bases; bases outside gene matches: 7. The CDR3 loop is CASSFGSGRAGETQYF. CDR3 DNA: TGTGCCAGCAGTTTTGGTAGCGGGAGGGCAGGAGAGACCCAGTACTTC.

Written as DNA, the CDR3 is TGTGCCAGCAGCTTAGGAAGGGAGGGGTCCTACAATGAGCAGTTCTTC. Translating it yields CASSLGREGSYNEQFF. V is TRBV7-2 and J is TRBJ2-1; TRBD2 agrees at 7 bases. The V gene end was trimmed by 1 base and the J gene end by 1 base; junction bases not matched to a gene: 4. The CDR3 totals 16 residues. Germline CDR1 SGHTA, CDR2 FQGNSA.